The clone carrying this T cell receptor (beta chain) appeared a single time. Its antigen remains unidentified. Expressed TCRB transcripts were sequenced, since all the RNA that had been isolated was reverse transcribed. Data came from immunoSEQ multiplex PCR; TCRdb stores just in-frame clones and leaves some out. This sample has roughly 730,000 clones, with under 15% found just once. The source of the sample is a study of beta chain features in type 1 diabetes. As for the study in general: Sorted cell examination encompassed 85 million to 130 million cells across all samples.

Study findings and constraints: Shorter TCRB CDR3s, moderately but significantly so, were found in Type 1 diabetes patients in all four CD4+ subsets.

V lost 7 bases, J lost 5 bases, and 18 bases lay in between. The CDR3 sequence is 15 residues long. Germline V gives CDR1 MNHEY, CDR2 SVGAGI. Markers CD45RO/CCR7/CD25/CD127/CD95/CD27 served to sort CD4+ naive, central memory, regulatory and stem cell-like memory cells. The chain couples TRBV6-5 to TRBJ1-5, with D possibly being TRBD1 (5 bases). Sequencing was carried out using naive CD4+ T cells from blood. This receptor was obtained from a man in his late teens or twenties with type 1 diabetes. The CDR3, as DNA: TGTGCCAGCAAAAGCTCCAGGGAGTATGATCAGCCCCAGCATTTT. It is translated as CASKSSREYDQPQHF.